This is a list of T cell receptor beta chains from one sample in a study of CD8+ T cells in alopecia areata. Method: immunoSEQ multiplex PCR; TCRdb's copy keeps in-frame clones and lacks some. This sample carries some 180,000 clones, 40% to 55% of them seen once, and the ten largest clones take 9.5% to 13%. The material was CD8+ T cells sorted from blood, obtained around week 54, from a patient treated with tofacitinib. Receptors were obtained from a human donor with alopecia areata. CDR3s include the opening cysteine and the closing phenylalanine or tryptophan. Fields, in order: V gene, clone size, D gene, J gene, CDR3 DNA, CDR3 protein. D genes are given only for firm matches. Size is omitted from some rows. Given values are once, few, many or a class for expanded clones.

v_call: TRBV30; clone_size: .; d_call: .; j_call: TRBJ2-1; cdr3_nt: TGTGCCTGGAGTAGAAGCGAGGATGAGCAGTTCTTC; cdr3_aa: CAWSRSEDEQFF
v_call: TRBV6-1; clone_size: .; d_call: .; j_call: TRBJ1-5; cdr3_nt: TGTGCCAGCAGTGATCATCCTAAGATCAATCAGCCCCAGCATTTT; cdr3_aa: CASSDHPKINQPQHF
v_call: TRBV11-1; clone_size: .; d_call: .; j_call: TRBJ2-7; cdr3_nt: TGTGCCAGCAGCCCGAGGGAGGGGGCCTACGAGCAGTACTTC; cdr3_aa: CASSPREGAYEQYF
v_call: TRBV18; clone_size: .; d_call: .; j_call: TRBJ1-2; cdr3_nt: TGTGCCAGCTCACCTGAGGAGGGGCATGGCTACACCTTC; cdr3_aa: CASSPEEGHGYTF
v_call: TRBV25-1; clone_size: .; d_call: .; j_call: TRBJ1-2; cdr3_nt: TGTGCCAGCAGTCCAGACTCCAGGGTGAACGGCTACACCTTC; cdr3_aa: CASSPDSRVNGYTF
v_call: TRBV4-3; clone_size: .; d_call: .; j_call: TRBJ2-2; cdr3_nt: TGCGCCAGCAGCCAAGCTGAGGTGGGGGAGCTGTTTTTT; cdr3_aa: CASSQAEVGELFF
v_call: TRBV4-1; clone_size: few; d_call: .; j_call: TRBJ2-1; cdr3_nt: TGCGCCAGCAGTCTGAATAAGGGAGGCAATGAGCAGTTCTTC; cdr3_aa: CASSLNKGGNEQFF
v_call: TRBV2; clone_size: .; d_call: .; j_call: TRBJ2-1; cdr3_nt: TGTGCCAGCAGGGGTTTATCAGGACTCTCCTACAATGAGCAGTTCTTC; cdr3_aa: CASRGLSGLSYNEQFF
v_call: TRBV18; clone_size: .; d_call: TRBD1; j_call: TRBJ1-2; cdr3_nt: TGTGCCAGCTCACCGGACAGGGGAACCAACTATGGCTACACCTTC; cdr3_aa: CASSPDRGTNYGYTF
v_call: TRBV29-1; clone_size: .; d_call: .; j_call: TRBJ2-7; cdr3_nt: TGCAGCGTTGTTGAGGGAATGGGTGAGCAGTACTTC; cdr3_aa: CSVVEGMGEQYF
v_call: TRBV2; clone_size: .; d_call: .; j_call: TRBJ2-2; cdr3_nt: TGTGCCAGCATGGACACCCATCATGGGGTCGGGGAGCTGTTTTTT; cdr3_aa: CASMDTHHGVGELFF
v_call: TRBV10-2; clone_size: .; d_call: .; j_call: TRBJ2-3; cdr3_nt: TGCGCCAGCAGTGAGCCTCTTATAGATACGCAGTATTTT; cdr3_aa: CASSEPLIDTQYF
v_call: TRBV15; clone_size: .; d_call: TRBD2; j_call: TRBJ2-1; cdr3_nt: TGTGCCACCAGCATTCGCCTAGCGGGGGTTGAGCAGTTCTTC; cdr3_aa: CATSIRLAGVEQFF
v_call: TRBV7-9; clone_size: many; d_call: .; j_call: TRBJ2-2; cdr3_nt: TGTGCCAGCAGCTTAGCCTTAACATACACCGGGGAGCTGTTTTTT; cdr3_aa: CASSLALTYTGELFF
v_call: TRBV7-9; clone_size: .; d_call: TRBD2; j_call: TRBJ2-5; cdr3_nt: TGTGCCAGCAGCCAGGGACTAGCGGGGGTTGAAGAGACCCAGTACTTC; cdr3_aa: CASSQGLAGVEETQYF
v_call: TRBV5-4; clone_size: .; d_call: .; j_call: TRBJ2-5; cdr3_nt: TGTGCCAGCAGCTTGGAGGCTAGGGAGACCCAGTACTTC; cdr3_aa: CASSLEARETQYF
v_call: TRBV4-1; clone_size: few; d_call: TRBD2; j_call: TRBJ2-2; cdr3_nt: TGCGCCAGCAGCCAAGGAAGACTAGCGGTGGACGGGGAGCTGTTTTTT; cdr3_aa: CASSQGRLAVDGELFF
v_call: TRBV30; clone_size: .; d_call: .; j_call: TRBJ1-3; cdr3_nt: TGTGCCTGCAGAGTCGCCGCTGGAAACACCATATATTTT; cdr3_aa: CACRVAAGNTIYF
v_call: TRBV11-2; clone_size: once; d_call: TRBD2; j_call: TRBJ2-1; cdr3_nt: TGTGCCAGCAGCTTAGGAGCGGGGGGGGTCAATGAGCAGTTCTTC; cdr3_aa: CASSLGAGGVNEQFF
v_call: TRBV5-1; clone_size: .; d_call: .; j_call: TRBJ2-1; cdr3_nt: TGCGCCAGCAGCTGGGGGACACCCAATGAGCAGTTCTTC; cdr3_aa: CASSWGTPNEQFF
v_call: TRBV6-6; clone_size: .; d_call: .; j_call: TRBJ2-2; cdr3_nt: TGTGCCAGCAGTTCACGCCGGACCGACAGCGGGGAGCTGTTTTTT; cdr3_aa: CASSSRRTDSGELFF
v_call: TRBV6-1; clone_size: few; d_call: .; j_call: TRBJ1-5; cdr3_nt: TGTGCCAGCAGTGGGGAGTCGGGACAAAGTTCCAATCAGCCCCAGCATTTT; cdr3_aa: CASSGESGQSSNQPQHF
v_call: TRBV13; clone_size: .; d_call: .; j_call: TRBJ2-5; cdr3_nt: TGTGCCAGCAGAAAGGGGGGAGAGACCCAGTACTTC; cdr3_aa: CASRKGGETQYF
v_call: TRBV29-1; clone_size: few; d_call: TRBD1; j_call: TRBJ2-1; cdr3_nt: TGCAGCGTCGGGACAGTAAACAATGAGCAGTTCTTC; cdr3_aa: CSVGTVNNEQFF
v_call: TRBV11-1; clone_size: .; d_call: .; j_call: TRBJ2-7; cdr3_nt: TGTGCCAGCAGCTTCCCCGAGGGGGAGGCAGGCTCTTACGAGCAGTACTTC; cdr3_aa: CASSFPEGEAGSYEQYF
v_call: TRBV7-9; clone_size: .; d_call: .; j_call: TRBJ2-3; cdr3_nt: TGTGCCAGCAGCTTAGCAATTCAGGGGAGCACAGATACGCAGTATTTT; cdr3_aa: CASSLAIQGSTDTQYF
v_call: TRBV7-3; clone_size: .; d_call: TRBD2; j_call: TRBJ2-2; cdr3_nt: TGTGCCAGCAGCCCGCGGGAGGGGAGATTTCAGCCAGACGGGGAGCTGTTTTTT; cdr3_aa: CASSPREGRFQPDGELFF